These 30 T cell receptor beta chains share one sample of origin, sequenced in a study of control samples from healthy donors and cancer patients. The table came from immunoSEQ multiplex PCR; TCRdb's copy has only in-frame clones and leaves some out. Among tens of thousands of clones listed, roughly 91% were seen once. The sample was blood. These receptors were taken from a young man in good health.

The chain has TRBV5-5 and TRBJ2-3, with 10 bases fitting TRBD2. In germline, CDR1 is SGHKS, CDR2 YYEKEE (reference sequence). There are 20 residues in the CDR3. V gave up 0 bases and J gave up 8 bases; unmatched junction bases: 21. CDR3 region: CASSLAPGPSGRGHTGTQYF. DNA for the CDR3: TGTGCCAGCAGCTTGGCGCCAGGCCCTAGCGGGAGAGGCCACACGGGTACGCAGTATTTT. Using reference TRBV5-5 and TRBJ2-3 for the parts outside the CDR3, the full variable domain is DAGVTQSPTHLIKTRGQQVTLRCSPISGHKSVSWYQQVLGQGPQFIFQYYEKEERGRGNFPDRFSARQFPNYSSELNVNALLLGDSALYLCASSLAPGPSGRGHTGTQYFGPGTRLTVL.

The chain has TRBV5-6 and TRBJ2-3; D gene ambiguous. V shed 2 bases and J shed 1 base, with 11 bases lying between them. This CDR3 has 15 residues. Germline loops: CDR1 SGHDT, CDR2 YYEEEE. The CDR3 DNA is TGTGCCAGCAGCTTCGATAGGGTCCGCACAGATACGCAGTATTTT. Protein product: CASSFDRVRTDTQYF.

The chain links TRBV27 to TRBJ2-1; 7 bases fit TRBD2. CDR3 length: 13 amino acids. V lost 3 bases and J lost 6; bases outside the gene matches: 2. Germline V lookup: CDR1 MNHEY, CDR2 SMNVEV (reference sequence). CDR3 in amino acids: CASSFRLANEQFF. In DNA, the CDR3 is TGTGCCAGCAGTTTTCGACTAGCCAATGAGCAGTTCTTC.

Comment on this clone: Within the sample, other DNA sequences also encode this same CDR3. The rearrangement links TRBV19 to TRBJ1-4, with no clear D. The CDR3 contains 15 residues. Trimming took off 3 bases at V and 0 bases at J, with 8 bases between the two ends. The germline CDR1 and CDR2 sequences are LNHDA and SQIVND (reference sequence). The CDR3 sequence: CASSISGPTNEKLFF. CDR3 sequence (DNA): TGTGCCAGTAGTATTTCCGGGCCAACTAATGAAAAACTGTTTTTT.

The CDR3 nucleotides read TGTGCCAGCAGTTACGAAGCCGGGAACTATGGCTACACCTTC. Protein: CASSYEAGNYGYTF. V gene TRBV6-6 combines with J gene TRBJ1-2; D gene unclear. CDR3 length equals 14 residues. The germline V and J ends were trimmed by 2 bases and 2 bases, with 9 bases remaining between them. Germline loops: CDR1 MNHNY, CDR2 SVGAGI (reference sequence).

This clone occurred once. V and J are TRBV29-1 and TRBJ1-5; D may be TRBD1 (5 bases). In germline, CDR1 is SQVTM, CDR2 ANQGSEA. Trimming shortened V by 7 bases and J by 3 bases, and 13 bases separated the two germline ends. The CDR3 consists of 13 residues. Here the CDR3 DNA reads TGCAGCGCTGGGGCAGGGAACAATCAGCCCCAGCATTTT. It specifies CSAGAGNNQPQHF.

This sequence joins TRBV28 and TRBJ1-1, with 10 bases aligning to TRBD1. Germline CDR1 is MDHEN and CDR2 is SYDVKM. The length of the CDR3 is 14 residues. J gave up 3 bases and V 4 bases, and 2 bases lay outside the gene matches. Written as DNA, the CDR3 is TGTGCCAGCAGTTCCGGGACAGGGGACACTGAAGCTTTCTTT. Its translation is CASSSGTGDTEAFF.

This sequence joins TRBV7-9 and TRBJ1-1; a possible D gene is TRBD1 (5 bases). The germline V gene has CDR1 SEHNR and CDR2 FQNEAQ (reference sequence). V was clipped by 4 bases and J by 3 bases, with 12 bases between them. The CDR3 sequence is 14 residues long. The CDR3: CASSSLRGDTEAFF. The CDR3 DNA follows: TGTGCCAGCAGCTCCCTTAGAGGGGACACTGAAGCTTTCTTT. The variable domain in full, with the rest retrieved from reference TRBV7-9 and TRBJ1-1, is DTGVSQNPRHKITKRGQNVTFRCDPISEHNRLYWYRQTLGQGPEFLTYFQNEAQLEKSRLLSDRFSAERPKGSFSTLEIQRTEQGDSAMYLCASSSLRGDTEAFFGQGTRLTVV.

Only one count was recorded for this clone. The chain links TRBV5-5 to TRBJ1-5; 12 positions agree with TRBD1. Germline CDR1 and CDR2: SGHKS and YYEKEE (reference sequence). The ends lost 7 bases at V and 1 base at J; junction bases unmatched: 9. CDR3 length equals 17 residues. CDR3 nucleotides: TGTGCCAGCGCCTTAACCGGGACAGGGGGCAGCAATCAGCCCCAGCATTTT. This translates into CASALTGTGGSNQPQHF. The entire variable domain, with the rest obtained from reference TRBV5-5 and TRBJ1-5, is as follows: DAGVTQSPTHLIKTRGQQVTLRCSPISGHKSVSWYQQVLGQGPQFIFQYYEKEERGRGNFPDRFSARQFPNYSSELNVNALLLGDSALYLCASALTGTGGSNQPQHFGDGTRLSIL.

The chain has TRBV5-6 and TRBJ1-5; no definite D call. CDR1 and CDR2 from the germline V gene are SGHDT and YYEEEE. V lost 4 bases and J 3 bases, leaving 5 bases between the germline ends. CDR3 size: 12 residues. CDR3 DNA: TGTGCCAGCAGCGGCAACAATCAGCCCCAGCATTTT. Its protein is CASSGNNQPQHF.

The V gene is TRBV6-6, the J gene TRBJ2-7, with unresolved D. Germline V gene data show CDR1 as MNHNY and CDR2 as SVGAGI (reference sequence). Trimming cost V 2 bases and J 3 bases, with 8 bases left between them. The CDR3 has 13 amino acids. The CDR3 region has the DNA TGTGCCAGCAGTTACGGTTTATACTACGAGCAGTACTTC. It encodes CASSYGLYYEQYF.

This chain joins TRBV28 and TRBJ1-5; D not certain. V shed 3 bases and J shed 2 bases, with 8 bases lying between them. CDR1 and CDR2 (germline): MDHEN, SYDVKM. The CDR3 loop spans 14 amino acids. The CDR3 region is CASSFVLGNQPQHF. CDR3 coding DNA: TGTGCCAGCAGTTTCGTTCTGGGCAATCAGCCCCAGCATTTT.

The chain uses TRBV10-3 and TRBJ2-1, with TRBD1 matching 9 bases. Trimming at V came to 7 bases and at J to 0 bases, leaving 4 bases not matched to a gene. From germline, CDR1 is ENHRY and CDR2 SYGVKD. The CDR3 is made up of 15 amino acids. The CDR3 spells CAITETGGSYNEQFF. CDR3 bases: TGTGCCATCACCGAGACAGGGGGCTCCTACAATGAGCAGTTCTTC.

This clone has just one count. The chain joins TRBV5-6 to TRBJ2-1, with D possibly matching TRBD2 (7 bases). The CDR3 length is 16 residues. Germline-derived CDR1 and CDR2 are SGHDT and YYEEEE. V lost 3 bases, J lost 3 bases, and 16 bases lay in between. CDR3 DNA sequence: TGTGCCAGCAGCTCCGTTTGGCGGGGGCTCTACAATGAGCAGTTCTTC. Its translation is CASSSVWRGLYNEQFF.

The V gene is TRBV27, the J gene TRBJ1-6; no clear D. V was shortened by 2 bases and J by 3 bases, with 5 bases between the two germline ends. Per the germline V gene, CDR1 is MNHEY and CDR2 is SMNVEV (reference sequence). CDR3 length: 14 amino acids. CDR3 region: CASSLGYYNSPLHF. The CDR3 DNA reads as TGTGCCAGCAGTTTAGGGTACTATAATTCACCCCTCCACTTT.

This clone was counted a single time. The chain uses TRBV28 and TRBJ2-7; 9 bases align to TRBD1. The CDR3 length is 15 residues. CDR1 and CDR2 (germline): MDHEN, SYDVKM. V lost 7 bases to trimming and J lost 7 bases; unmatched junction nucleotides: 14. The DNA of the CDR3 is TGTGCCAGCAAAAACCGGGACAGGGAGATTGGGGAGCAGTACTTC. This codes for CASKNRDREIGEQYF.

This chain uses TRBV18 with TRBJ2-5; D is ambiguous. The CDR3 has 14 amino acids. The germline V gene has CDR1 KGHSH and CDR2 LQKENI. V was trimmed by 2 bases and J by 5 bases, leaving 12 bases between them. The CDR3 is CASSPGLTGETQYF. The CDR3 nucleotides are TGTGCCAGCTCACCAGGCCTCACCGGGGAGACCCAGTACTTC.

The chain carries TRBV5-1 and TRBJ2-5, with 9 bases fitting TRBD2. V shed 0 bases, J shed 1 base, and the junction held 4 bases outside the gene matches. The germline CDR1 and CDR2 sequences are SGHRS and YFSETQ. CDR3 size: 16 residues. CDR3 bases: TGCGCCAGCAGCTTGGGTAGCGGGGGCCCCCAAGAGACCCAGTACTTC. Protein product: CASSLGSGGPQETQYF.

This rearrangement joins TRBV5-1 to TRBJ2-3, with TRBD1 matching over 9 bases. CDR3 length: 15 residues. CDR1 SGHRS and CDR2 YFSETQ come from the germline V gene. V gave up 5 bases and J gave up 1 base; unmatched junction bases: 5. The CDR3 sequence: CASREGQGRTDTQYF. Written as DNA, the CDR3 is TGCGCCAGCAGGGAGGGACAGGGCCGCACAGATACGCAGTATTTT.

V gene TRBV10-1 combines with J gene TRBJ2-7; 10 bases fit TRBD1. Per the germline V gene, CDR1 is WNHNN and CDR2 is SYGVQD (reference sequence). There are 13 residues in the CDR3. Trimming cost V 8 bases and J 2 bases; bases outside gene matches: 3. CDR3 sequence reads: CASGGQGAYEQYF. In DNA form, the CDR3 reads TGCGCCAGCGGAGGACAGGGGGCCTACGAGCAGTACTTC.

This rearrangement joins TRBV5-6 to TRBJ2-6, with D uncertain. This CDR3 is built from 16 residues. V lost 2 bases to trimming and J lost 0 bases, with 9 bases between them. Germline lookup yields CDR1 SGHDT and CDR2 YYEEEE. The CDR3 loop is CASSFFTDSGANVLTF. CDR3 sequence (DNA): TGTGCCAGCAGCTTTTTCACCGACTCTGGGGCCAACGTCCTGACTTTC. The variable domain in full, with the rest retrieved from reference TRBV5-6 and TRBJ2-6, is DAGVTQSPTHLIKTRGQQVTLRCSPKSGHDTVSWYQQALGQGPQFIFQYYEEEERQRGNFPDRFSGHQFPNYSSELNVNALLLGDSALYLCASSFFTDSGANVLTFGAGSRLTVL.

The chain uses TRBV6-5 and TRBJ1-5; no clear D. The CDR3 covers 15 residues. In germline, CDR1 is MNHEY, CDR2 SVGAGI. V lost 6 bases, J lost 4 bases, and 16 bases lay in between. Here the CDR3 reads CASRRIEGQNQPQHF. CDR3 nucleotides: TGTGCCAGCAGGAGAATCGAGGGTCAGAATCAGCCCCAGCATTTT.

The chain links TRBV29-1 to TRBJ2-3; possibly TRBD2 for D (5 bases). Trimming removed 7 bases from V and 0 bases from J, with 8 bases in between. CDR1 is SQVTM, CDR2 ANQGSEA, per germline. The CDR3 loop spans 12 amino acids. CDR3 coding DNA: TGCAGCGCCCTAGCTAGCACAGATACGCAGTATTTT. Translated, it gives CSALASTDTQYF.

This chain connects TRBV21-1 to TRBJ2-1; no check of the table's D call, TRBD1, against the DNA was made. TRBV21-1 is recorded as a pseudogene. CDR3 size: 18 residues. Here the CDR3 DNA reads TGTGCCAGCAGCTCATCGAAACTGAAGGACAAGCCGTACAATGAGCAGTTCTTC. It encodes CASSSSKLKDKPYNEQFF.

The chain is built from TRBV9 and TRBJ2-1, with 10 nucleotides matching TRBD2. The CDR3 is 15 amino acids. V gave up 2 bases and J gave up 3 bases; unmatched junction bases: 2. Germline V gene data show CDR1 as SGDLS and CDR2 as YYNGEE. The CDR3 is CASSVGTSDYNEQFF. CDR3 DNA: TGTGCCAGCAGCGTCGGGACTAGCGACTACAATGAGCAGTTCTTC.

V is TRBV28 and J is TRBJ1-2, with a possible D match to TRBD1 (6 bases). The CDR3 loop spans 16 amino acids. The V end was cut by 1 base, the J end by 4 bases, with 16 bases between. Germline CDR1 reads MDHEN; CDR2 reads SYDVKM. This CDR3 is CASSLLPRTAIYGYTF. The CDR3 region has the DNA TGTGCCAGCAGTTTATTGCCCCGGACAGCTATCTATGGCTACACCTTC.

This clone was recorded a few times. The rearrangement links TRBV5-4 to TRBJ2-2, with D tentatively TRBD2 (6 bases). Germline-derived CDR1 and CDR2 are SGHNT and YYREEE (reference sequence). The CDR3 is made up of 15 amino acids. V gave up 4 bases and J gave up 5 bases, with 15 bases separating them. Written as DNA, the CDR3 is TGTGCCAGCAGCGGCCGCGGGGTAGGAACCGGGGAGCTGTTTTTT. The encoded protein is CASSGRGVGTGELFF.

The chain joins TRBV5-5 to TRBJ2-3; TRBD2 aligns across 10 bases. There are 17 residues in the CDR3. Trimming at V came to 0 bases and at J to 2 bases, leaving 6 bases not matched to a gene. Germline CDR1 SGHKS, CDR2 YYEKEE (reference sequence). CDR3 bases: TGTGCCAGCAGCTTGGTGTTAGCGGGAGGCACCACAGATACGCAGTATTTT. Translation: CASSLVLAGGTTDTQYF.

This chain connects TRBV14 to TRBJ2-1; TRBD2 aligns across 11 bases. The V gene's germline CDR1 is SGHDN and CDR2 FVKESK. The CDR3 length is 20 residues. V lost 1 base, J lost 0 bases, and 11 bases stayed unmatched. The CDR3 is CASSQVAGLAVRSSYNEQFF. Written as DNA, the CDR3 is TGTGCCAGCAGCCAAGTCGCGGGACTAGCGGTACGAAGCTCCTACAATGAGCAGTTCTTC.

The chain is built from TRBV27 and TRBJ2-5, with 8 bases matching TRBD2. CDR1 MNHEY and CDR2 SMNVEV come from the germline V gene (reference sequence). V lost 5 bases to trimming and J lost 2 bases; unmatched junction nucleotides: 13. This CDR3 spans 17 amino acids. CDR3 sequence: CASSLYQGLGPQETQYF. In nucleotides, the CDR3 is TGTGCCAGCAGTCTCTATCAGGGACTAGGGCCTCAAGAGACCCAGTACTTC.